This TCR beta chain derives from a study of regulatory T cells in long-lasting Graves disease. The V and J ends lost 4 bases and 0 bases respectively, with 10 bases between them. Germline assignment: CDR1 SGDLS and CDR2 YYNGEE. The CDR3 is made up of 15 amino acids. Stated time point: persistent/refractory GD, antithyroid drugs over 5 years with positive TRAb. Scientists built the TCR library using RNA that was extracted from PBMCs. Relying on iRepertoire HTBI primers and Arm-PCR of CDR3 regions, the team built TCR beta libraries. One entry per CDR3 protein, called by TCRdb with MiXCR from the multiplex PCR reads. The sample carries 600,000 to 800,000 distinct CDR3 sequences, 30% recorded once.

V gene TRBV9 combines with J gene TRBJ1-4; no reliable D call. This material consisted of peripheral blood mononuclear cells (PBMCs), taken when the disease was refractory, from a patient treated with antithyroid drugs. This TCR was sampled from a female donor with Graves disease. The CDR3 nucleotides are TGTGCCAGCAGCCCCTCACACGCAACTAATGAAAAACTGTTTTTT. As protein: CASSPSHATNEKLFF.